The T cell receptor beta chain under discussion was sequenced for a study of blood T cells in healthy people across ages. Overall study findings and caveats: As age increased, TCR beta diversity per million T cells fell in a roughly linear fashion. Higher diversity, along with more naive CD4+ cells, distinguished long-lived donors from aged donors.

This clonotype was counted a few times. Its antigen is currently unknown. Alongside a J-beta primer mix, a sample-barcoded 5' primer served in a second PCR lasting 7 to 11 cycles. In TCRdb, the 5' RACE reads were re-called with MiXCR into one record per CDR3 protein. The table lists fewer than 2,000,000 distinct CDR3 sequences, roughly a third of them singletons. This CDR3 has 14 residues. V was clipped by 5 bases and J by 3 bases, with 13 bases between them. CDR1 is SEHNR, CDR2 FQNEAQ, per germline (reference sequence). The receptor was isolated from a woman under 40 in good health. The sequencing sample was made of blood. This chain joins TRBV7-9 and TRBJ2-5; D is ambiguous. The CDR3: CASSRTRVEETQYF. CDR3 coding DNA: TGTGCCAGCAGCCGTACACGAGTCGAAGAGACCCAGTACTTC.